This T cell receptor (beta chain) was identified in a study of T-cell memory formation after mild COVID-19. V lost 3 bases to trimming and J lost 6 bases, with 12 bases between them. CDR1 is LNHDA and CDR2 is SQIVND in the germline V gene (reference sequence). The CDR3 totals 14 residues. TCRdb re-analysed the 5' RACE reads in MiXCR, keeping a single row per CDR3 protein. Of 150,000 to 200,000 distinct CDR3 sequences listed, approximately 14% are singletons. The sample consisted of PBMCs or a T cell subset sorted from them (not recorded which). The chain joins TRBV19 to TRBJ2-1; no clear D. This clonotype originated in an adult woman who had mild COVID-19 (a few samples of this study predate the infection). Cell type and time point are not known. CDR3 residues: CASSMGSPRNEQFF. Written as DNA, the CDR3 is TGTGCCAGTAGTATGGGCAGTCCTCGCAATGAGCAGTTCTTC.